These 17 T cell receptor beta chains originate from one sample sequenced in a study of monozygotic twins with inflammatory bowel disease. TCRdb re-called the 5' RACE reads; one entry per CDR3 protein, DNA not given. The data include around 370,000 distinct CDR3 sequences; the top ten clones carry 2.5% to 3%. Input material: blood. Every receptor here comes from a human donor with ulcerative colitis or Crohn's disease, or a healthy co-twin of an affected twin (not recorded which).

The chain employs TRBV9 and TRBJ2-1; TCRdb indicates TRBD1, and absent DNA this call remains unverified. Germline CDR1 reads SGDLS; CDR2 reads YYNGEE. The CDR3 has 14 amino acids. The CDR3 loop reads CASSAGGAIGEQFF.

The chain has TRBV29-1 and TRBJ2-7; TCRdb returns TRBD1, unconfirmable since there is no DNA. The germline gives CDR1 SQVTM, CDR2 ANQGSEA. The CDR3 extends over 12 amino acids. The CDR3 protein is CSGVGQRYEQYF.

The V call is TRBV7-2, the J call TRBJ2-2. This CDR3 spans 16 amino acids. Germline V lookup: CDR1 SGHTA, CDR2 FQGNSA. The CDR3 sequence is CASSLVLGSRTGELFF.

The rearrangement uses TRBV11-1 and TRBJ2-6; TCRdb reports TRBD2, a call that lacks DNA to check it against. CDR1 and CDR2 (germline): SGHAT, FQDESV (reference sequence). This CDR3 is built from 20 residues. The CDR3 loop is CASSFPREGTPFSGANVLTF.

V and J are TRBV12-3 or TRBV12-4 and TRBJ1-1; TCRdb picks TRBD1, but there is no DNA to check that call. CDR3 length: 17 amino acids. CDR3 region: CASSLGGQGIRGTEAFF.

V is TRBV12-3 or TRBV12-4 and J is TRBJ1-6; TCRdb reports TRBD1, a call that lacks DNA to check it against. The CDR3 runs 14 residues. This CDR3 is CAVTGGEGNSPLHF.

The chain is built from TRBV9 and TRBJ1-1; the D call from TCRdb, TRBD1, cannot be confirmed without DNA. The germline CDR1 and CDR2 sequences are SGDLS and YYNGEE. There are 14 residues in the CDR3. CDR3 in amino acids: CASRERQDRGEAFF.

The V gene is TRBV5-1, the J gene TRBJ2-7; the TCRdb D gene call, TRBD2, has no DNA to confirm it. CDR3 size: 15 residues. Per the germline V gene, CDR1 is SGHRS and CDR2 is YFSETQ. This CDR3 reads CASSFAGSSTYEQYF.

The genes are TRBV20-1 and TRBJ2-1; absent DNA, TCRdb's TRBD1 call cannot be checked. Per germline, CDR1 DFQATT and CDR2 SNEGSKA (reference sequence). CDR3 length equals 15 residues. CDR3 loop: CSARGAGAGQKEQFF.

V is TRBV4-2 and J is TRBJ2-3; TCRdb calls TRBD2, which cannot be checked without DNA. The CDR3 covers 17 residues. Per germline, CDR1 LGHNA and CDR2 YNFKEQ. CDR3 loop: CASSQEKLAEITDTQYF.

This chain joins TRBV4-1 and TRBJ2-6; the TCRdb call, TRBD2, lacks DNA for checking. Germline V gene sequence: CDR1 MGHRA, CDR2 YSYEKL. The length of the CDR3 is 18 residues. The CDR3 protein is CASSQAGGQFAGANVLTF.

This chain joins TRBV7-2 and TRBJ2-5. Germline CDR1 reads SGHTA; CDR2 reads FQGNSA. The CDR3 runs 14 residues. The CDR3 is CASSPDRIQETQYF.

The J gene is TRBJ1-2, the V gene TRBV6-1; there is no DNA to check the TCRdb D call of TRBD1. Germline values: CDR1 MNHNS, CDR2 SASEGT. The CDR3 runs to 16 residues. CDR3 loop: CASSEVPLPANYGYTF.

The V gene is TRBV5-6, the J gene TRBJ1-4; there is no DNA to check the TCRdb D call of TRBD1. Germline V gives CDR1 SGHDT, CDR2 YYEEEE. CDR3 length equals 15 residues. The CDR3: CASSGTEGSNEKLFF.

The rearrangement joins TRBV4-1 to TRBJ2-7; TCRdb's D gene call, TRBD1, goes unchecked for lack of DNA. From germline, CDR1 is MGHRA and CDR2 YSYEKL. CDR3 length: 14 amino acids. CDR3 in amino acids: CASSHLDRDYEQYF.

The chain joins TRBV7-2 to TRBJ1-1; TCRdb indicates TRBD1, and absent DNA this call remains unverified. CDR3 size: 14 residues. The germline V gene encodes CDR1 SGHTA and CDR2 FQGNSA. This chain's CDR3 is CASSFVQGGTEAFF.

This rearrangement joins TRBV18 to TRBJ2-4. Germline V gives CDR1 KGHSH, CDR2 LQKENI. The CDR3 is 13 amino acids. This CDR3 reads CASSPPGTSIQYF.